One T cell receptor (beta chain) is described in this entry. Its antigen is unidentified. PCR involved 60 Vbeta and 13 Jbeta primers. Assay: immunoSEQ multiplex PCR; the TCRdb copy retains only in-frame clones and omits some. The repertoire includes about 210,000 clones, 85% of them detected once, and 0.2% to 0.25% sits in the top ten. This record belongs to a study of cytomegalovirus exposure and HLA in healthy donors. Study-wide points: A later analysis found TCR association rates differed by HLA locus, highest for DRB1 and lowest for HLA-C.

CDR3 size: 13 residues. Germline CDR1 SGHRS, CDR2 YFSETQ. V shed 0 bases and J shed 5 bases, with 8 bases lying between them. Sequencing was done on a sample of PBMCs. The sequence was obtained from a girl between 2 and 10 years old in good health and CMV-seronegative. The chain is built from TRBV5-1 and TRBJ1-2, with D perhaps matching TRBD1 (5 bases). CDR3 DNA: TGCGCCAGCAGCTTGGCAGGGCGGTATGGCTACACCTTC. Its protein is CASSLAGRYGYTF.